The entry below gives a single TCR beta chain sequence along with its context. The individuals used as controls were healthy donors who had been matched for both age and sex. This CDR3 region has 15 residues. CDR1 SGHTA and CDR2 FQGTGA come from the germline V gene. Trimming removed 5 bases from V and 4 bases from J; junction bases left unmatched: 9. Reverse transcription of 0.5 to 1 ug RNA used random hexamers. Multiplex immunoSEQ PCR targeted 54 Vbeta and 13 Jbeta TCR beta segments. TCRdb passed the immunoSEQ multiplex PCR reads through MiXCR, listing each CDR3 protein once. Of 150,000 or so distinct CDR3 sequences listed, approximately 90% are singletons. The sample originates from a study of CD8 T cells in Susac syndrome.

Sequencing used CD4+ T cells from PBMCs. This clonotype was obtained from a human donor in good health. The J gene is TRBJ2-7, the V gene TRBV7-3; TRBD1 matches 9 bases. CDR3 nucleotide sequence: TGTGCCAGCAGCCTCCGACAGGGGGGCCTATACGAGCAGTACTTC. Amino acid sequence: CASSLRQGGLYEQYF.